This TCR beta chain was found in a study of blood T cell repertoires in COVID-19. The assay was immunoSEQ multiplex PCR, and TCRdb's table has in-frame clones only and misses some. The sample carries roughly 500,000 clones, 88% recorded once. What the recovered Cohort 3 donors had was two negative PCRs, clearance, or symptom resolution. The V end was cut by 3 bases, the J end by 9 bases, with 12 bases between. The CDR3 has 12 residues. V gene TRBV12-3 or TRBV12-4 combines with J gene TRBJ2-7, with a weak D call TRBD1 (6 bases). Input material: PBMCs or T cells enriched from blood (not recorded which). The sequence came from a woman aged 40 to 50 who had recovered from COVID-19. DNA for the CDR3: TGTGCCAGCAGTTTTTCAGGGGTTGGGCAGTACTTC. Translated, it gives CASSFSGVGQYF.